The clone carrying this T cell receptor beta chain was counted only a few times. The data originate from a study of cytomegalovirus exposure and HLA in healthy donors. Primers for the PCR totalled 60 Vbeta and 13 Jbeta. Sequenced by immunoSEQ multiplex PCR; TCRdb stores in-frame clones only, minus some. The profile shows 110,000 to 150,000 clones, around 75% of them singletons. The V and J ends lost 3 bases and 3 bases respectively, with 11 bases between them. Germline-derived CDR1 and CDR2 are SNHLY and FYNNEI. The CDR3 is 14 residues long. The sample comprised PBMCs. The chain joins TRBV2 to TRBJ1-1, with D perhaps matching TRBD1 (5 bases). The receptor was isolated from a woman aged 40 to 55 in good health and CMV-seronegative. Here the CDR3 reads CASSEAGMYTEAFF. The CDR3 bases are TGTGCCAGCAGTGAGGCAGGGATGTACACTGAAGCTTTCTTT.